This TCR beta chain is drawn from a study of shared clonotypes between healthy human individuals. Study results and limitations: Generation of non-shared clonotypes was less probable than generation of clonotypes shared by all four donors.

Concerning this clone itself: Its target is unknown.

The CDR3 has 17 amino acids. Losses at the gene ends were 4 bases for V and 5 bases for J; bases not matched to a gene: 6. Germline V CDR1 and CDR2: MNHEY, SMNVEV (reference sequence). Into CD45RA+ naive and CD45RA-negative memory subsets, the CD4+ cells were split. Assay used: immunoSEQ multiplex PCR; TCRdb lists only in-frame clones, some missing. The sample yields a few million clones, 85% to 95% seen once. The sequencing input was naive CD4+ T cells from PBMCs. Subset meaning: CD45RA+ positively selected. The J gene is TRBJ2-2, the V gene TRBV27; the match to TRBD2 covers 14 bases. This TCR came from a man younger than 35 in good health. Some clones in this sample may be carry-over from other donors' samples. CDR3 loop: CASSSLGLAGGTGELFF. The CDR3 nucleotides read TGTGCCAGCAGTTCCCTAGGACTAGCGGGGGGAACCGGGGAGCTGTTTTTT.